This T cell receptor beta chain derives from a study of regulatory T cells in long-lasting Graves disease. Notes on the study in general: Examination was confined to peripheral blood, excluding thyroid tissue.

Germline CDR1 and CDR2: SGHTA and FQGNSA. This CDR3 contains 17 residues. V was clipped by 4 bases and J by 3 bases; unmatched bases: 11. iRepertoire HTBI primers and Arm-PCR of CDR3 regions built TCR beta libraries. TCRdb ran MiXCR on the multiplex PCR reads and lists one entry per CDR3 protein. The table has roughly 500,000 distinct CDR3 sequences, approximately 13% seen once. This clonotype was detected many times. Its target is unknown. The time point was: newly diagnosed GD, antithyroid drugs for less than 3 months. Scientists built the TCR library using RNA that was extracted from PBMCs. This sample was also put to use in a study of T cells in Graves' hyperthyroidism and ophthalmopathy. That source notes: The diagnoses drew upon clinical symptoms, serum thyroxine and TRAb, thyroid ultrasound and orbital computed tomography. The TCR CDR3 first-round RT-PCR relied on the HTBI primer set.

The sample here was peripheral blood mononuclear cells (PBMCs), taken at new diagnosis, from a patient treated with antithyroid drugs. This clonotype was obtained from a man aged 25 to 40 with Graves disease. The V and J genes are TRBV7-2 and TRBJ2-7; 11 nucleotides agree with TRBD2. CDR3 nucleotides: TGTGCCAGCAGCTGGGCAGGCGGGGGACTAGCGGTCTACGAGCAGTACTTC. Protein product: CASSWAGGGLAVYEQYF.